Below are 16 T cell receptor beta chains sequenced from a single sample in a study of cytomegalovirus exposure and HLA in healthy donors. The primer mix had 60 Vbeta and 13 Jbeta primers. Produced via immunoSEQ multiplex PCR; TCRdb's table is partial and in-frame only. This table holds under 300,000 clones, 80% to 90% found once. The specimen sequenced was PBMCs. Receptors originate from a man between 35 and 55 years old in good health and CMV-seropositive.

V and J are TRBV10-1 and TRBJ2-3; no clear D gene. This CDR3 is built from 12 residues. Per germline, CDR1 WNHNN and CDR2 SYGVQD (reference sequence). Trimming removed 3 bases from V and 2 bases from J, with 3 bases in between. CDR3 loop: CASSDLTDTQYF. In DNA form, the CDR3 reads TGCGCCAGCAGTGATCTCACAGATACGCAGTATTTT.

The V and J genes are TRBV27 and TRBJ2-3; 7 positions agree with TRBD1. The germline CDR1 and CDR2 sequences are MNHEY and SMNVEV (reference sequence). The CDR3 totals 15 residues. The ends lost 5 bases at V and 8 bases at J; junction bases unmatched: 13. As DNA, the CDR3 is TGTGCCAGCAGTAACCCCTCGACAGGGATGGGTACGCAGTATTTT. It translates to CASSNPSTGMGTQYF.

This chain uses TRBV19 with TRBJ2-7, with 9 bases lining up with TRBD2. This CDR3 region has 15 residues. Germline V gene data show CDR1 as LNHDA and CDR2 as SQIVND (reference sequence). With 6 bases clipped from V and 2 bases from J, the junction kept 8 bases outside the gene matches. CDR3 loop: CASSEAGLAAYEQYF. Here the CDR3 DNA reads TGTGCCAGTAGCGAAGCGGGACTAGCCGCCTACGAGCAGTACTTC.

The chain carries TRBV6-5 and TRBJ2-1, with D tentatively TRBD1 (6 bases). The germline gives CDR1 MNHEY, CDR2 SVGAGI. The CDR3 covers 15 residues. Trimming cost V 6 bases and J 3 bases, with 15 bases left between them. CDR3 amino acids: CASSPRRGGYNEQFF. CDR3 DNA sequence: TGTGCCAGCAGCCCCCGCCGAGGGGGCTACAATGAGCAGTTCTTC.

The V and J genes are TRBV28 and TRBJ1-6, with a weak D call TRBD1 (6 bases). Germline CDR1 reads MDHEN; CDR2 reads SYDVKM. Trimming cost V 6 bases and J 7 bases, with 16 bases left between them. CDR3 length: 15 amino acids. In DNA form, the CDR3 reads TGTGCCAGCAGGGTGGGGGGGACATCGAATTCACCCCTCCACTTT. It yields the protein CASRVGGTSNSPLHF.

In this sample, this clone turned up once. Other DNA sequences in this sample translate to the same CDR3. The J gene is TRBJ2-3, the V gene TRBV29-1, with 7 positions matching TRBD2. V lost 4 bases, J lost 3 bases, and 1 base stayed unmatched. CDR3 length equals 12 residues. Germline CDR1 reads SQVTM; CDR2 reads ANQGSEA. The CDR3: CSVGGGTDTQYF. In DNA, the CDR3 is TGCAGCGTTGGCGGGGGAACAGATACGCAGTATTTT.

The chain links TRBV19 to TRBJ2-7; possible D gene TRBD2, 6 bases. Trimming removed 6 bases from V and 0 bases from J, with 12 bases in between. The CDR3 contains 14 residues. The germline CDR1 and CDR2 sequences are LNHDA and SQIVND (reference sequence). The CDR3: CASSSAGSSYEQYF. The DNA of the CDR3 is TGTGCCAGTAGCTCCGCCGGGAGCTCCTACGAGCAGTACTTC.

CDR3 region: CASSLGLAGALEQYF. The CDR3 DNA is TGTGCCAGCAGCTTGGGGCTAGCGGGAGCCCTCGAGCAGTACTTC. The J gene is TRBJ2-7, the V gene TRBV5-4; 10 positions agree with TRBD2. The CDR3 loop spans 15 amino acids. The ends lost 0 bases at V and 6 bases at J; junction bases unmatched: 6. Germline V gene lookup returns CDR1 SGHNT and CDR2 YYREEE (reference sequence).

The chain couples TRBV11-3 to TRBJ2-7; TRBD1 matches 7 bases. The CDR3 is 13 amino acids. The V gene's germline CDR1 is SGHNT and CDR2 YENEEA. With V trimmed by 10 bases and J by 2 bases, 8 bases remained unmatched. The CDR3 DNA sequence: TGTGCCATCTACCAGGACAGGCCCTACGAGCAGTACTTC. The encoded protein is CAIYQDRPYEQYF.

This chain uses TRBV4-1 with TRBJ2-5; D gene uncertain. Trimming removed 0 bases at V and 5 bases at J, with 7 bases between. CDR1 is MGHRA and CDR2 is YSYEKL in the germline V gene. The CDR3 spans 13 residues. CDR3 protein: CASSQDSSETQYF. CDR3 bases: TGCGCCAGCAGCCAAGATAGCTCGGAGACCCAGTACTTC.

The chain uses TRBV7-8 and TRBJ2-3, with 14 bases aligning to TRBD2. Germline CDR1 SGHVS, CDR2 FQNEAQ. V was clipped by 3 bases and J by 2 bases; unmatched bases: 10. The CDR3 sequence is 19 residues long. CDR3 coding DNA: TGTGCCAGCAGCTTTGAGGGACTAGCGGGAGTGGGGGCCACAGATACGCAGTATTTT. It yields the protein CASSFEGLAGVGATDTQYF. The full variable domain, rest sourced from reference TRBV7-8 and TRBJ2-3, is GAGVSQSPRYKVAKRGQDVALRCDPISGHVSLFWYQQALGQGPEFLTYFQNEAQLDKSGLPSDRFFAERPEGSVSTLKIQRTQQEDSAVYLCASSFEGLAGVGATDTQYFGPGTRLTVL.

This clone showed up just a few times. The chain has TRBV2 and TRBJ2-3; 9 bases align to TRBD1. The germline V gene has CDR1 SNHLY and CDR2 FYNNEI. CDR3 length: 13 residues. Trimming cost V 7 bases and J 6 bases; bases outside gene matches: 5. The CDR3 DNA reads as TGTGCCAGCAAAACAGGGGGCGGCGATACGCAGTATTTT. Translating it yields CASKTGGGDTQYF.

V is TRBV7-2 and J is TRBJ1-2; tentative D call: TRBD1 (5 bases). Germline assignment: CDR1 SGHTA and CDR2 FQGNSA. The CDR3 consists of 15 residues. The V end was cut by 1 base, the J end by 8 bases, with 17 bases between. The DNA for the CDR3 is TGTGCCAGCAGCTTAGGCCGACAGAAAGGTGGCGGCTACACCTTC. Translating it yields CASSLGRQKGGGYTF.

This rearrangement joins TRBV12-5 to TRBJ2-3; D not resolved. This CDR3 comprises 13 residues. Germline V gene data show CDR1 as LGHNT and CDR2 as FRNRAP. Trimming removed 4 bases from V and 2 bases from J, with 7 bases in between. The CDR3 nucleotides are TGTGCTAGTGGTTCATCAAACACAGATACGCAGTATTTT. Amino acid sequence: CASGSSNTDTQYF. Variable domain in full (rest from reference TRBV12-5 and TRBJ2-3): DARVTQTPRHKVTEMGQEVTMRCQPILGHNTVFWYRQTMMQGLELLAYFRNRAPLDDSGMPKDRFSAEMPDATLATLKIQPSEPRDSAVYFCASGSSNTDTQYFGPGTRLTVL.

This chain connects TRBV27 to TRBJ2-7; D is perhaps TRBD2 (6 bases). Germline V gives CDR1 MNHEY, CDR2 SMNVEV (reference sequence). V was clipped by 6 bases and J by 0 bases, with 12 bases between them. CDR3 length: 14 residues. This CDR3 is CASRIPGVSYEQYF. DNA for the CDR3: TGTGCCAGCAGAATTCCGGGGGTCTCCTACGAGCAGTACTTC.

The V and J genes are TRBV27 and TRBJ2-1; the match to TRBD2 covers 9 bases. Looked up from germline, CDR1 is MNHEY and CDR2 is SMNVEV (reference sequence). The V segment lost 2 bases and the J segment 9 bases; nucleotides outside the gene matches: 5. The length of the CDR3 is 14 residues. The CDR3: CASSLLAGKSEQFF. The CDR3, as DNA: TGTGCCAGCAGTTTACTAGCGGGAAAATCTGAGCAGTTCTTC.